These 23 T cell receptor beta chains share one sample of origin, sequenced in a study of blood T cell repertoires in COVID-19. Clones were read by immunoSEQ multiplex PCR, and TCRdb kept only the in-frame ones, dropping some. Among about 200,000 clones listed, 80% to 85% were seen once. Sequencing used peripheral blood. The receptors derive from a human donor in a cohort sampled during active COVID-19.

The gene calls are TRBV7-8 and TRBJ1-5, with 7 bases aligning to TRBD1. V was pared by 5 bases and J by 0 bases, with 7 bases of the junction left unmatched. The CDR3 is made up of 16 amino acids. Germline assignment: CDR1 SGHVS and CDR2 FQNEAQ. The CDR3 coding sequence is TGTGCCAGCAGCCTCCCGGGACAGTATAGCAATCAGCCCCAGCATTTT. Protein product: CASSLPGQYSNQPQHF. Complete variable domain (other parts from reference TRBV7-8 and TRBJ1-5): GAGVSQSPRYKVAKRGQDVALRCDPISGHVSLFWYQQALGQGPEFLTYFQNEAQLDKSGLPSDRFFAERPEGSVSTLKIQRTQQEDSAVYLCASSLPGQYSNQPQHFGDGTRLSIL.

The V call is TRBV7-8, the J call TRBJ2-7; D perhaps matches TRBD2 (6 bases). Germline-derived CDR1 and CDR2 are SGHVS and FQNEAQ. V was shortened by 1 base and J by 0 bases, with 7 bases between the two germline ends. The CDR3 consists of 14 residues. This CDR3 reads CASSLVGGSYEQYF. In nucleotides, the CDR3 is TGTGCCAGCAGCTTAGTCGGGGGCTCCTACGAGCAGTACTTC.

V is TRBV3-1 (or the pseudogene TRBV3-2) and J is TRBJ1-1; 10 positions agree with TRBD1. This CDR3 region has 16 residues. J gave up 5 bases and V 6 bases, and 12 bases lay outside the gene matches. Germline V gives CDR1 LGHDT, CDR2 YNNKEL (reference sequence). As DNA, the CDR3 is TGTGCCAGCAGGCAACTCGGGACAGGGGAGCGGACTGAAGCTTTCTTT. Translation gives CASRQLGTGERTEAFF.

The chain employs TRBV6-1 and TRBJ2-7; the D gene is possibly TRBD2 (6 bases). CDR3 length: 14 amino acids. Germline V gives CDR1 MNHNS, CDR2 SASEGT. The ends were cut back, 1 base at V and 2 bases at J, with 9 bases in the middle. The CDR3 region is CASSEGDFAYEQYV. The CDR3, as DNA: TGTGCCAGCAGTGAAGGGGACTTTGCCTACGAGCAGTACGTC.

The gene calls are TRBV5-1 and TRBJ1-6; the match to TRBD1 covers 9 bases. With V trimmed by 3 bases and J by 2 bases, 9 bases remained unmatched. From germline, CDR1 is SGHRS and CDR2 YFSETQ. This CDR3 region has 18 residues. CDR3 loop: CASSSTTQGATYNSPLHF. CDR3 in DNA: TGCGCCAGCAGCTCAACAACACAGGGGGCAACCTATAATTCACCCCTCCACTTT.

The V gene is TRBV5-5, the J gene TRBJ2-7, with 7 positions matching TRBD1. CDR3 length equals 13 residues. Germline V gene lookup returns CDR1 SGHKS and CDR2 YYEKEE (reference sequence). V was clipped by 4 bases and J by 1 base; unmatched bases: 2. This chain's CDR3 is CASSPTGSYEQYV. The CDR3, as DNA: TGTGCCAGCAGCCCGACAGGGTCCTACGAGCAGTACGTC.

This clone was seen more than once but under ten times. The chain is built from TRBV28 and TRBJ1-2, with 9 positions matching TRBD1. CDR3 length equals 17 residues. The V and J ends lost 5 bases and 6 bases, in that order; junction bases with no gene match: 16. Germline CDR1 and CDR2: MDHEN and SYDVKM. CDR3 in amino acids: CASSLYGTGLIYDGYTF. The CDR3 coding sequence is TGTGCCAGCAGTCTTTACGGGACAGGGCTCATCTATGATGGCTACACCTTC.

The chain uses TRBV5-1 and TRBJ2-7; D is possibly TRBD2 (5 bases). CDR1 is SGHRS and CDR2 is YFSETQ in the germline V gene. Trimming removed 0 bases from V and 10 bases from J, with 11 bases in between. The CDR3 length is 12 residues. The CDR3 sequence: CASSLDIGGQYF. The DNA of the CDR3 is TGCGCCAGCAGCTTGGATATAGGAGGCCAGTACTTC.

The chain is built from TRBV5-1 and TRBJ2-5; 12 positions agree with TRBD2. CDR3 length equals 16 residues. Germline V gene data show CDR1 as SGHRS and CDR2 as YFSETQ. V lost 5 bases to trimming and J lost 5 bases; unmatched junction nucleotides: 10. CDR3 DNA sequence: TGCGCCAGCAGTCGACTAGCGGGAGAGGGTCAGGAGACCCAGTACTTC. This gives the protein CASSRLAGEGQETQYF.

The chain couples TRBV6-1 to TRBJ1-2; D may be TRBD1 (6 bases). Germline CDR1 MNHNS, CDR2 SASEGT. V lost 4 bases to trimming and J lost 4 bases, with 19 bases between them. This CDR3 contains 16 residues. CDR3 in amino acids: CASSGGQHRDSYGYTF. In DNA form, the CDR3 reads TGTGCCAGCAGTGGCGGACAACACAGGGATAGCTATGGCTACACCTTC.

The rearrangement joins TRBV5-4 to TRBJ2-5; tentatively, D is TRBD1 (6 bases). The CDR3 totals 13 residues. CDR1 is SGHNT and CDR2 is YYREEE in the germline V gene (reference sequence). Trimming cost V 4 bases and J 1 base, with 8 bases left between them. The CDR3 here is CASSPGVQETQYF. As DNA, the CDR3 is TGTGCCAGCAGCCCAGGGGTCCAAGAGACCCAGTACTTC.

CDR3 residues: CASSESTGTAFF. The CDR3 bases are TGTGCCAGCAGTGAATCAACAGGGACGGCTTTCTTT. The chain employs TRBV6-1 and TRBJ1-1; possible D gene TRBD1, 6 bases. Trimming stripped 2 bases from V and 11 bases from J, with 12 bases between. The CDR3 has 12 residues. The germline V gene has CDR1 MNHNS and CDR2 SASEGT.

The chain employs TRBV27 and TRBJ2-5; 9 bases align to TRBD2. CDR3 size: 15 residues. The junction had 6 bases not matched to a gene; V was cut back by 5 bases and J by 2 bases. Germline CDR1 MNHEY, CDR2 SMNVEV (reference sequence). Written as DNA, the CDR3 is TGTGCCAGCAGTGAGCTAGCGGGGCAACAAGAGACCCAGTACTTC. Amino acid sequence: CASSELAGQQETQYF.

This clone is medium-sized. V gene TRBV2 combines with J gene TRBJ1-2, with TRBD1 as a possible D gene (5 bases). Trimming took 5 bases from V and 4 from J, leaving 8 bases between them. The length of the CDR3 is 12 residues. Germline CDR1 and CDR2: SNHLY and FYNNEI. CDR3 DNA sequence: TGTGCCAGCAGTCCCAGGGTCTATGGCTACACCTTC. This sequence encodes CASSPRVYGYTF.

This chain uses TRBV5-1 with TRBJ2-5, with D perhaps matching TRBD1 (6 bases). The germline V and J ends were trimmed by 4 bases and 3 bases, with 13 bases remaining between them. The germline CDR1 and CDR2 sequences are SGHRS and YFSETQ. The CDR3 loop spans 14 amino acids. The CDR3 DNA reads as TGCGCCAGCAGCGTAGATACAGGGAAAGAGACCCAGTACTTC. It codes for CASSVDTGKETQYF.

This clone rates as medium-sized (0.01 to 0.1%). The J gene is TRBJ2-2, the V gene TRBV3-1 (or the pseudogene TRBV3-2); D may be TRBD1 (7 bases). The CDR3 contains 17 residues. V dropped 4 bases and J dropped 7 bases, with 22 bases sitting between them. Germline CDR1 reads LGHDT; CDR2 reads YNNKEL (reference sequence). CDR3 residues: CASSPIRRAQGGGELFF. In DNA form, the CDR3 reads TGTGCCAGCAGCCCAATTCGGCGGGCTCAGGGGGGCGGGGAGCTGTTTTTT.

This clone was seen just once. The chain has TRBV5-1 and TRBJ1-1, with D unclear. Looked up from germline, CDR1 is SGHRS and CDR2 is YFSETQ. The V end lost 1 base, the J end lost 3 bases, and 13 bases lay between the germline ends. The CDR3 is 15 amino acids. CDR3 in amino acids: CASSLTNGVDTEAFF. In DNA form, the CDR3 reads TGCGCCAGCAGCTTGACGAACGGGGTAGACACTGAAGCTTTCTTT.

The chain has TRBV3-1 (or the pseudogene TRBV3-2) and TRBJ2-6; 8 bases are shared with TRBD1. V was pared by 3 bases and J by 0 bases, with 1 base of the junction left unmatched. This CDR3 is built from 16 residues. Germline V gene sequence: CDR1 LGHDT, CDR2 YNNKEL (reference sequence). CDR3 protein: CASSQGQVSGANVLTF. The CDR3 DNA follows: TGTGCCAGCAGCCAGGGACAGGTCTCTGGGGCCAACGTCCTGACTTTC.

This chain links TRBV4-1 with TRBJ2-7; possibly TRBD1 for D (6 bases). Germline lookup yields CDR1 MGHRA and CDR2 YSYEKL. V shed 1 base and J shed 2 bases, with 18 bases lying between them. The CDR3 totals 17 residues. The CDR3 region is CASSQGDLGDTTYEQYF. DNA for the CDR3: TGCGCCAGCAGCCAAGGGGATCTGGGGGACACTACCTACGAGCAGTACTTC.

Written as DNA, the CDR3 is TGTGCCAGCAGCTTAAGGAGCGGGGACGTTTGGTCCTACGAGCAGTACTTC. Translation: CASSLRSGDVWSYEQYF. V and J are TRBV7-4 and TRBJ2-7; TRBD2 aligns across 7 bases. CDR1 is SGHVT and CDR2 is SQSDAQ in the germline V gene. The ends lost 2 bases at V and 1 base at J; junction bases unmatched: 11. The CDR3 spans 17 residues.

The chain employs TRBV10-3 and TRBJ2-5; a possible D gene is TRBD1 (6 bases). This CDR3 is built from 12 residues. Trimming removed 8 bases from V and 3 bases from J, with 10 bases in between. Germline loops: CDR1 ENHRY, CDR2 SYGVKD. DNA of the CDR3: TGTGCCATCTCGGACAGCGAAGAGACCCAGTACTTC. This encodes CAISDSEETQYF.

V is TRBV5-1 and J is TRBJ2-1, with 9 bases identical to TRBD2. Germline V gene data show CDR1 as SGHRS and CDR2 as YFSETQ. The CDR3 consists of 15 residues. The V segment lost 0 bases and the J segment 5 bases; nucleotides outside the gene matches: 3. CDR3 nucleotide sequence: TGCGCCAGCAGCTTGGGCCTAGCGGGGAACAATGAGCAGTTCTTC. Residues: CASSLGLAGNNEQFF.

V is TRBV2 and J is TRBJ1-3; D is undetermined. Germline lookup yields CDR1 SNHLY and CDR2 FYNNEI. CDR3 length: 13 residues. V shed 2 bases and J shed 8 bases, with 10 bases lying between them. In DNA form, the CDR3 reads TGTGCCAGCAGTGAATCTGAGTTGTACACCATATATTTT. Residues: CASSESELYTIYF.